Below, 30 T cell receptor beta chains from the same sample are listed, as sequenced in a study of T cells after yellow fever vaccination. One entry per CDR3 protein, called by TCRdb with MiXCR from the 5' RACE reads. This table has 200,000 to 300,000 distinct CDR3 sequences, more than 3.5% appearing once. The source material was PBMCs, sampled 15 days after the yellow fever booster vaccination. Source of these receptors: a man younger than 30 who received the YFV17D yellow fever vaccine.

This clonotype was seen repeatedly, ten times or more. This chain connects TRBV6-5 to TRBJ2-2, with 7 positions matching TRBD1. Germline V gene data show CDR1 as MNHEY and CDR2 as SVGAGI. The CDR3 extends over 16 amino acids. J lost 1 base, V lost 6 bases, and 8 bases had no gene match. In nucleotides, the CDR3 is TGTGCCAGCAGCCGTCCCCGGACAGGGAACACCGGGGAGCTGTTTTTT. This encodes CASSRPRTGNTGELFF.

This clonotype was seen at least ten times. Here the CDR3 DNA reads TGTGCCAGCAGCTTTAATCACGGCACAGATACGCAGTATTTT. It yields the protein CASSFNHGTDTQYF. V usage is TRBV7-8 and J usage is TRBJ2-3; D is uncertain. The CDR3 loop spans 14 amino acids. Germline V gene sequence: CDR1 SGHVS, CDR2 FQNEAQ. V lost 3 bases, J lost 1 base, and 8 bases lay in between.

This clonotype was observed many times. The chain recombines TRBV20-1 with TRBJ2-7; 9 bases are a match to TRBD2. V was clipped by 1 base and J by 0 bases; unmatched bases: 10. This CDR3 region has 17 residues. CDR1 and CDR2 from the germline V gene are DFQATT and SNEGSKA (reference sequence). CDR3: CSARAPRAGGISYEQYF. As DNA, the CDR3 is TGCAGTGCTAGAGCACCCCGAGCGGGGGGAATCTCCTACGAGCAGTACTTC.

This clonotype was detected ten times or more. The chain carries TRBV12-3 or TRBV12-4 and TRBJ1-5; D might be TRBD1 (6 bases). The CDR3 is 13 residues long. V was clipped by 7 bases and J by 3 bases, with 10 bases between them. CDR3 protein: CASTTGTNQPQHF. The CDR3, as DNA: TGTGCCAGCACCACAGGGACCAATCAGCCCCAGCATTTT.

The table lists this clonotype with many counts. J is TRBJ2-1 and V is TRBV20-1; either TRBD1 or TRBD2 may fit D (6 bases each). V lost 0 bases to trimming and J lost 3 bases, with 15 bases between them. In germline, CDR1 is DFQATT, CDR2 SNEGSKA (reference sequence). The CDR3 has 16 residues. The CDR3 reads CSARDLSGAVYNEQFF. The CDR3 coding sequence is TGCAGTGCTAGAGATCTTTCGGGGGCCGTCTACAATGAGCAGTTCTTC.

This clonotype was counted many times. The chain employs TRBV12-3 or TRBV12-4 and TRBJ2-1; D is perhaps TRBD1 (6 bases). V was shortened by 4 bases and J by 13 bases, with 11 bases between the two germline ends. The CDR3 is made up of 11 amino acids. CDR3 protein: CASSSTGRQFF. In DNA form, the CDR3 reads TGTGCCAGCAGTTCGACAGGTCGTCAGTTCTTC.

This clonotype has a handful of counts. The chain is built from TRBV6-6 and TRBJ2-7, with 8 bases that match TRBD1. J lost 1 base, V lost 4 bases, and 6 bases had no gene match. Looked up from germline, CDR1 is MNHNY and CDR2 is SVGAGI (reference sequence). The CDR3 loop spans 15 amino acids. The CDR3 DNA reads as TGTGCCAGCAGTTCTCGGGACAGGATTTCCTACGAGCAGTACTTC. As protein: CASSSRDRISYEQYF.

In its sample, this clonotype was seen many times. This chain connects TRBV5-5 to TRBJ2-2; D perhaps matches TRBD2 (5 bases). Germline V gene sequence: CDR1 SGHKS, CDR2 YYEKEE (reference sequence). The CDR3 sequence is 14 residues long. Trimming shortened V by 1 base and J by 3 bases, and 7 bases separated the two germline ends. CDR3 residues: CASSLFGDTGELFF. For the CDR3, the DNA is TGTGCCAGCAGCTTGTTCGGGGACACCGGGGAGCTGTTTTTT.

This clonotype was seen repeatedly, ten times or more. The V call is TRBV18, the J call TRBJ1-2, with D maybe TRBD1 (5 bases). Trimming shortened V by 5 bases and J by 8 bases, and 9 bases separated the two germline ends. The CDR3 is 11 amino acids. CDR1 and CDR2 (germline): KGHSH, LQKENI. CDR3 protein: CASSAGLGYTF. The CDR3 coding sequence is TGTGCCAGCTCAGCGGGGCTAGGCTACACCTTC.

This clonotype was picked up many times. V gene TRBV28 combines with J gene TRBJ1-4; D uncertain. V gave up 3 bases and J gave up 0 bases, with 8 bases separating them. This CDR3 comprises 15 residues. The germline gives CDR1 MDHEN, CDR2 SYDVKM. The CDR3 sequence: CASSFHLATNEKLFF. CDR3 sequence (DNA): TGTGCCAGCAGTTTCCATCTCGCAACTAATGAAAAACTGTTTTTT.

This clonotype was detected ten times or more. The CDR3 is CASSDGQGRTEAFF. CDR3 nucleotides: TGCGCCAGCAGCGACGGACAGGGGCGCACTGAAGCTTTCTTT. This rearrangement joins TRBV5-1 to TRBJ1-1, with 9 bases matching TRBD1. Germline values: CDR1 SGHRS, CDR2 YFSETQ. This CDR3 comprises 14 residues. V lost 4 bases and J lost 4; bases outside the gene matches: 5.

In its sample, this clonotype was seen many times. CDR3 protein: CASTIGGGRVTQYF. The CDR3 DNA follows: TGTGCCAGCACCATTGGCGGGGGGCGGGTTACCCAGTACTTC. The V call is TRBV7-2, the J call TRBJ2-5; 8 positions agree with TRBD2. V shed 7 bases and J 8 bases; nucleotides not matched to a gene: 12. Germline V lookup: CDR1 SGHTA, CDR2 FQGNSA. CDR3 length: 14 residues. Looking up the rest from reference TRBV7-2 and TRBJ2-5 gives the full variable domain: GAGVSQSPSNKVTEKGKDVELRCDPISGHTALYWYRQSLGQGLEFLIYFQGNSAPDKSGLPSDRFSAERTGGSVSTLTIQRTQQEDSAVYLCASTIGGGRVTQYFGPGTRLLVL.

There are many counts of this clonotype. This rearrangement joins TRBV7-6 to TRBJ2-7, with 10 nucleotides matching TRBD1. The CDR3 has 15 residues. Germline trimming cut 1 base from V and 7 bases from J; bases unmatched to any gene: 7. Germline CDR1 SGHVS, CDR2 FNYEAQ. This CDR3 reads CASSLVATGGLEQYF. CDR3 DNA sequence: TGTGCCAGCAGCTTAGTTGCGACAGGGGGCTTGGAGCAGTACTTC.

The sample holds many counts of this clonotype. The CDR3 DNA reads TGTGCCAGCAGCCAATTGGTCTACGGGGACACTGAAGCTTTCTTT. Translating gives CASSQLVYGDTEAFF. This chain links TRBV3-1 with TRBJ1-1; D not resolved. The CDR3 covers 15 residues. V dropped 2 bases and J dropped 3 bases, with 13 bases sitting between them. From germline, CDR1 is LGHDT and CDR2 YNNKEL (reference sequence).

This clonotype has ten or more counts. The chain carries TRBV5-6 and TRBJ2-5; D not resolved. The CDR3 runs 12 residues. Trimming removed 2 bases from V and 4 bases from J, with 6 bases in between. Germline lookup yields CDR1 SGHDT and CDR2 YYEEEE. The CDR3 reads CASSLSRETQYF. The CDR3 bases are TGTGCCAGCAGCTTATCGAGAGAGACCCAGTACTTC. The full variable domain, in which reference TRBV5-6 and TRBJ2-5 provide the parts outside the CDR3, is DAGVTQSPTHLIKTRGQQVTLRCSPKSGHDTVSWYQQALGQGPQFIFQYYEEEERQRGNFPDRFSGHQFPNYSSELNVNALLLGDSALYLCASSLSRETQYFGPGTRLLVL.

This clonotype was seen repeatedly, ten times or more. The CDR3 nucleotides are TGTGCCATTAGATCGACCGAGGACTATGGCTACACCTTC. Residues: CAIRSTEDYGYTF. The genes are TRBV10-3 and TRBJ1-2, with D hard to call. CDR3 length equals 13 residues. CDR1 is ENHRY and CDR2 is SYGVKD in the germline V gene. V was pared by 9 bases and J by 3 bases, with 14 bases between.

This clonotype has ten or more counts. The J gene is TRBJ2-7, the V gene TRBV4-1; D remains unclear. The CDR3 length is 13 residues. Per the germline V gene, CDR1 is MGHRA and CDR2 is YSYEKL. Trimming stripped 0 bases from V and 3 bases from J, with 6 bases between. CDR3 nucleotide sequence: TGCGCCAGCAGCCAAGAGGCCAGCTACGAGCAGTACGTC. Its translation: CASSQEASYEQYV.

This clonotype was found many times. This rearrangement joins TRBV7-3 to TRBJ2-3, with 8 bases matching TRBD2. CDR3 length: 18 residues. V gave up 5 bases and J gave up 4 bases; unmatched junction bases: 17. CDR1 and CDR2 (germline): SGHTA, FQGTGA. The CDR3 bases are TGTGCCAGCAGCCCCCGCCTAATCCGGGGGGGAGGCGCAGATACGCAGTATTTT. Translation gives CASSPRLIRGGGADTQYF.

This clonotype was observed many times. The V call is TRBV20-1, the J call TRBJ2-7, with D unresolved. V lost 3 bases and J 1 base, leaving 16 bases between the germline ends. Germline V gene lookup returns CDR1 DFQATT and CDR2 SNEGSKA (reference sequence). The CDR3 runs 15 residues. In DNA, the CDR3 is TGCAGTGCTAGGGGTACCGGGTCCCTGTCCTACGAGCAGTACTTC. Protein sequence: CSARGTGSLSYEQYF.

This clonotype was seen many times. This sequence joins TRBV4-2 and TRBJ1-5; D is undetermined. The V and J ends lost 0 bases and 2 bases respectively, with 14 bases between them. The CDR3 is made up of 17 amino acids. Germline CDR1 reads LGHNA; CDR2 reads YNFKEQ. CDR3 coding DNA: TGTGCCAGCAGCCAAGATCAGTGGAGAATAGGCAATCAGCCCCAGCATTTT. This translates into CASSQDQWRIGNQPQHF.

This clonotype was counted at least ten times. The chain links TRBV19 to TRBJ2-3; D gene uncertain. In germline, CDR1 is LNHDA, CDR2 SQIVND (reference sequence). Trimming took off 9 bases at V and 0 bases at J, with 10 bases between the two ends. CDR3 length: 13 residues. The CDR3 nucleotides are TGTGCCAGCACCGTCACTAGCACAGATACGCAGTATTTT. It translates to CASTVTSTDTQYF.

This clonotype was found a few times. J is TRBJ1-6 and V is TRBV7-2, with D unresolved. The V end lost 6 bases, the J end lost 10 bases, and 7 bases lay between the germline ends. Germline V gene sequence: CDR1 SGHTA, CDR2 FQGNSA. The CDR3 has 11 amino acids. The DNA for the CDR3 is TGTGCCAGCAGTCGTGACTCACCCCTCCACTTT. Amino acid sequence: CASSRDSPLHF.

This clonotype was found many times. This rearrangement joins TRBV7-6 to TRBJ2-5; 9 bases line up with TRBD2. V gave up 1 base and J gave up 3 bases; unmatched junction bases: 6. Germline V gene data show CDR1 as SGHVS and CDR2 as FNYEAQ. The CDR3 consists of 16 residues. The CDR3 spells CASSLVGQRGEETQYF. DNA for the CDR3: TGTGCCAGCAGCTTAGTAGGCCAGCGGGGGGAAGAGACCCAGTACTTC.

This clonotype was picked up many times. The genes are TRBV11-2 and TRBJ2-1, with 8 bases that match TRBD1. CDR3 length equals 15 residues. Trimming at V came to 3 bases and at J to 6 bases, leaving 7 bases not matched to a gene. Germline CDR1 reads SGHAT; CDR2 reads FQNNGV. CDR3 amino acids: CASSFQGARGNEQFF. DNA of the CDR3: TGTGCCAGCAGCTTCCAGGGGGCGAGGGGCAATGAGCAGTTCTTC.

This clonotype was recorded at least ten times. The CDR3, as DNA: TGCGCCAGCAGCCTGAAGGATTCTAGCGGGGGATCCAACGAGCAGTACTTC. Its protein is CASSLKDSSGGSNEQYF. V usage is TRBV4-1 and J usage is TRBJ2-7; 10 nucleotides agree with TRBD2. The V and J ends lost 4 bases and 5 bases, in that order; junction bases with no gene match: 14. Germline V gives CDR1 MGHRA, CDR2 YSYEKL. There are 17 residues in the CDR3.

This clonotype was seen at least ten times. The rearrangement joins TRBV14 to TRBJ2-7, with 7 bases aligning to TRBD1. The CDR3 contains 17 residues. J gave up 6 bases and V 0 bases, and 14 bases lay outside the gene matches. Germline V CDR1 and CDR2: SGHDN, FVKESK. The CDR3 loop reads CASSQDYLNRGSIEQYF. CDR3 in DNA: TGTGCCAGCAGCCAAGATTATTTGAACAGGGGATCCATCGAGCAGTACTTC.

This clonotype has at least ten counts. This chain uses TRBV3-1 with TRBJ2-7; D perhaps matches TRBD1 (6 bases). V lost 2 bases, J lost 6 bases, and 14 bases lay in between. The CDR3 is made up of 14 amino acids. Germline CDR1 and CDR2: LGHDT and YNNKEL (reference sequence). The DNA of the CDR3 is TGTGCCAGCAGCCAAAGTTACAGGGTGGTCGAGCAGTACTTC. Its translation: CASSQSYRVVEQYF.

The rearrangement uses TRBV11-3 and TRBJ2-7; D remains ambiguous. Germline-derived CDR1 and CDR2 are SGHNT and YENEEA. V was shortened by 11 bases and J by 5 bases, with 4 bases between the two germline ends. This CDR3 contains 8 residues. CDR3 sequence reads: CAVHEQYV. CDR3 nucleotides: TGTGCCGTCCACGAGCAGTACGTC.

This clonotype was detected ten times or more. The chain has TRBV15 and TRBJ1-5, with unresolved D. Germline V gene data show CDR1 as LNHNV and CDR2 as YYDKDF (reference sequence). The CDR3 extends over 17 amino acids. Trimming removed 0 bases at V and 0 bases at J, with 12 bases between. CDR3 sequence: CATSRDWGVASNQPQHF. For the CDR3, the DNA is TGTGCCACCAGCAGAGATTGGGGAGTGGCTAGCAATCAGCCCCAGCATTTT.

This clonotype was seen many times. This rearrangement joins TRBV6-6 to TRBJ2-7; D is possibly TRBD2 (7 bases). CDR1 is MNHNY, CDR2 SVGAGI, per germline (reference sequence). CDR3 size: 15 residues. Trimming pared 2 bases from V and 9 bases from J, leaving 20 bases between. The CDR3 here is CASSYGGAAEQGQYV. The CDR3 DNA reads as TGTGCCAGCAGTTACGGGGGGGCCGCGGAGCAGGGGCAGTACGTC.